A selection of T cell receptor beta chains follows, all from one sample in a study of identical twins. TCRdb redid the calling of the 5' RACE reads with MiXCR, one entry per CDR3 protein. The table includes over 600,000 distinct CDR3 sequences, roughly 20% detected once. The same data also contributed to another study, on T cells expressing NK-cell markers.

The specimen was PBMCs. These receptors all stem from a woman between 18 and 29 years old in good health. Both conserved end residues are part of each CDR3. Each record gives: J gene, V gene, clone size, D gene, CDR3 protein, CDR3 DNA. A D gene is named only where the DNA matches it firmly. The size of a clone is reported for some rows only, either as once, few or many, or as a class for expanded clones.

j_gene: TRBJ2-1
v_gene: TRBV6-5
abundance: -
d_gene: TRBD2
CDR3aa: CASSSLAETYNEQFF
CDR3nt: TGTGCCAGCAGTTCACTAGCGGAGACCTACAATGAGCAGTTCTTC

j_gene: TRBJ2-7
v_gene: TRBV7-9
abundance: -
d_gene: TRBD1
CDR3aa: CASSFGQGIHEQYF
CDR3nt: TGTGCCAGCAGCTTCGGACAGGGCATCCACGAGCAGTACTTC

j_gene: TRBJ2-3
v_gene: TRBV3-1
abundance: many
d_gene: TRBD2
CDR3aa: CASSHSERGGLDTQYF
CDR3nt: TGTGCCAGCAGCCATTCCGAGCGGGGGGGCCTCGATACGCAGTATTTT

j_gene: TRBJ2-4
v_gene: TRBV5-6
abundance: many
d_gene: -
CDR3aa: CASSWKGPLISIQYF
CDR3nt: TGTGCCAGCAGCTGGAAGGGACCTCTAATATCCATTCAGTACTTC

j_gene: TRBJ1-5
v_gene: TRBV5-6
abundance: few
d_gene: -
CDR3aa: CASSWGLLGNQPQHF
CDR3nt: TGTGCCAGCAGCTGGGGACTCCTGGGCAATCAGCCCCAGCATTTT

j_gene: TRBJ1-3
v_gene: TRBV20-1
abundance: few
d_gene: TRBD1
CDR3aa: CSASDRGQGNTIYF
CDR3nt: TGCAGTGCTTCGGACAGGGGGCAGGGAAACACCATATATTTT

j_gene: TRBJ2-1
v_gene: TRBV7-9
abundance: few
d_gene: TRBD2
CDR3aa: CASSIGGLGNEQFF
CDR3nt: TGTGCCAGCAGCATTGGGGGACTAGGCAATGAGCAGTTCTTC

j_gene: TRBJ2-3
v_gene: TRBV27
abundance: -
d_gene: TRBD1
CDR3aa: CASSLPPGGPPTDTQYF
CDR3nt: TGTGCCAGCAGTTTACCCCCAGGGGGCCCTCCCACAGATACGCAGTATTTT

j_gene: TRBJ2-1
v_gene: TRBV12-3/TRBV12-4
abundance: few
d_gene: -
CDR3aa: CASSRRHAEFF
CDR3nt: TGTGCCAGCAGCAGACGGCACGCGGAGTTCTTC

j_gene: TRBJ2-3
v_gene: TRBV7-2
abundance: -
d_gene: -
CDR3aa: CASSLLSSGSEHTQYF
CDR3nt: TGTGCCAGCAGCTTACTTTCTTCCGGGTCCGAACATACGCAGTATTTT

j_gene: TRBJ2-7
v_gene: TRBV5-5
abundance: -
d_gene: -
CDR3aa: CASSLGDTYEQYF
CDR3nt: TGTGCCAGCAGCTTGGGGGACACCTACGAGCAGTACTTC

j_gene: TRBJ2-7
v_gene: TRBV10-3
abundance: few
d_gene: -
CDR3aa: CAISEGTSSTYEQYF
CDR3nt: TGTGCCATCAGTGAGGGAACTAGTTCTACCTACGAGCAGTACTTC

j_gene: TRBJ2-3
v_gene: TRBV20-1
abundance: -
d_gene: -
CDR3aa: CSARTRFSNTDTQYF
CDR3nt: TGCAGTGCTAGAACTAGATTTTCGAACACAGATACGCAGTATTTT

j_gene: TRBJ2-1
v_gene: TRBV9
abundance: few
d_gene: -
CDR3aa: CASSPNQGLSKFF
CDR3nt: TGTGCCAGCAGCCCCAACCAGGGACTTTCCAAGTTCTTC

j_gene: TRBJ2-7
v_gene: TRBV10-3
abundance: many
d_gene: -
CDR3aa: CAISEFQYEQYF
CDR3nt: TGTGCCATCAGTGAATTTCAGTACGAGCAGTACTTC

j_gene: TRBJ2-1
v_gene: TRBV20-1
abundance: few
d_gene: TRBD2
CDR3aa: CSAPLAGGQGEQFF
CDR3nt: TGCAGTGCCCCACTAGCGGGGGGCCAGGGGGAGCAGTTCTTC

j_gene: TRBJ2-5
v_gene: TRBV30
abundance: -
d_gene: TRBD2
CDR3aa: CAWSRLAGGEETQYF
CDR3nt: TGTGCCTGGAGTAGACTAGCGGGAGGTGAGGAGACCCAGTACTTC

j_gene: TRBJ2-4
v_gene: TRBV20-1
abundance: -
d_gene: -
CDR3aa: CSAINRDPNIQYF
CDR3nt: TGCAGTGCTATTAACAGGGACCCAAACATTCAGTACTTC

j_gene: TRBJ1-6
v_gene: TRBV6-5
abundance: few
d_gene: -
CDR3aa: CASSYDMFSPLHF
CDR3nt: TGTGCCAGCAGTTACGATATGTTTTCACCCCTCCACTTT

j_gene: TRBJ2-7
v_gene: TRBV5-6
abundance: many
d_gene: -
CDR3aa: CASSFRQGEQYF
CDR3nt: TGTGCCAGCAGCTTTCGGCAGGGCGAGCAGTACTTC

j_gene: TRBJ1-2
v_gene: TRBV11-2
abundance: many
d_gene: -
CDR3aa: CASPPSPQVNYGYTF
CDR3nt: TGTGCCAGCCCCCCCAGCCCCCAGGTTAACTATGGCTACACCTTC

j_gene: TRBJ2-3
v_gene: TRBV4-3
abundance: -
d_gene: TRBD1
CDR3aa: CASSETPGQGNTQYF
CDR3nt: TGCGCCAGCAGCGAGACGCCGGGACAGGGGAACACGCAGTATTTT

j_gene: TRBJ2-1
v_gene: TRBV12-3/TRBV12-4
abundance: few
d_gene: TRBD2
CDR3aa: CASTFSGNTEQFF
CDR3nt: TGTGCCAGCACCTTCAGCGGGAACACTGAGCAGTTCTTC

j_gene: TRBJ2-6
v_gene: TRBV10-2
abundance: -
d_gene: TRBD1
CDR3aa: CASTGQGARSGANVLTF
CDR3nt: TGCGCCAGCACAGGACAGGGGGCGAGGTCTGGGGCCAACGTCCTGACTTTC

j_gene: TRBJ1-2
v_gene: TRBV20-1
abundance: few
d_gene: -
CDR3aa: CSARVGDRNGYTF
CDR3nt: TGCAGTGCTAGAGTTGGTGACAGGAATGGCTACACCTTC

j_gene: TRBJ2-7
v_gene: TRBV5-1
abundance: few
d_gene: -
CDR3aa: CASSFDRPGVREQYF
CDR3nt: TGCGCCAGCAGCTTCGATCGTCCAGGGGTCCGCGAGCAGTACTTC

j_gene: TRBJ2-5
v_gene: TRBV7-2
abundance: -
d_gene: -
CDR3aa: CASSLEWHQETQYF
CDR3nt: TGTGCCAGCAGCTTAGAATGGCACCAAGAGACCCAGTACTTC

j_gene: TRBJ2-3
v_gene: TRBV12-3/TRBV12-4
abundance: -
d_gene: -
CDR3aa: CASSVGLRDTQYF
CDR3nt: TGTGCCAGCAGTGTGGGGTTGCGAGATACGCAGTATTTT

j_gene: TRBJ1-2
v_gene: TRBV20-1
abundance: few
d_gene: -
CDR3aa: CSAPGWVGYTF
CDR3nt: TGCAGTGCTCCGGGATGGGTTGGCTACACCTTC

j_gene: TRBJ1-5
v_gene: TRBV19
abundance: few
d_gene: TRBD1
CDR3aa: CASKDRFGHQPQHF
CDR3nt: TGTGCCAGTAAGGACAGGTTCGGGCATCAGCCCCAGCATTTT

j_gene: TRBJ2-7
v_gene: TRBV29-1
abundance: few
d_gene: -
CDR3aa: CSVCETDSYEQYF
CDR3nt: TGCAGCGTTTGCGAGACGGATTCCTACGAGCAGTACTTC

j_gene: TRBJ2-1
v_gene: TRBV7-9
abundance: -
d_gene: TRBD2
CDR3aa: CASSRLAGADYNEQFF
CDR3nt: TGTGCCAGCAGCCGACTAGCGGGGGCAGATTACAATGAGCAGTTCTTC

j_gene: TRBJ1-2
v_gene: TRBV12-3/TRBV12-4
abundance: few
d_gene: -
CDR3aa: CASSLSGRGNYGYTF
CDR3nt: TGTGCCAGCAGTTTATCGGGTAGGGGTAACTATGGCTACACCTTC

j_gene: TRBJ2-2
v_gene: TRBV7-3
abundance: -
d_gene: TRBD2
CDR3aa: CASSYGLAINTGELFF
CDR3nt: TGTGCCAGCAGCTATGGACTAGCGATAAACACCGGGGAGCTGTTTTTT

j_gene: TRBJ1-1
v_gene: TRBV11-2
abundance: few
d_gene: -
CDR3aa: CASSLVRETEAFF
CDR3nt: TGTGCCAGCAGCTTGGTCAGGGAAACTGAAGCTTTCTTT

j_gene: TRBJ1-1
v_gene: TRBV29-1
abundance: few
d_gene: -
CDR3aa: CSVSRDYYTEAFF
CDR3nt: TGCAGCGTTTCCAGGGATTACTACACTGAAGCTTTCTTT

j_gene: TRBJ2-1
v_gene: TRBV5-1
abundance: -
d_gene: -
CDR3aa: CASSLAFQEQFF
CDR3nt: TGCGCCAGCAGCTTAGCGTTCCAGGAGCAGTTCTTC

j_gene: TRBJ2-1
v_gene: TRBV6-5
abundance: many
d_gene: -
CDR3aa: CASSYGYAGTYNEQFF
CDR3nt: TGTGCCAGCAGTTACGGGTACGCGGGAACCTACAATGAGCAGTTCTTC

j_gene: TRBJ2-1
v_gene: TRBV25-1
abundance: few
d_gene: -
CDR3aa: CASSEFRGLGLFF
CDR3nt: TGTGCCAGCAGTGAATTTCGGGGACTGGGGCTGTTCTTC

j_gene: TRBJ2-7
v_gene: TRBV12-3/TRBV12-4
abundance: -
d_gene: -
CDR3aa: CASSLAQGSYEQYF
CDR3nt: TGTGCCAGCAGTTTAGCCCAGGGGAGCTACGAGCAGTACTTC

j_gene: TRBJ2-1
v_gene: TRBV4-3
abundance: once
d_gene: TRBD2
CDR3aa: CASSQDMGLAVYNEQFF
CDR3nt: TGCGCCAGCAGCCAAGATATGGGACTAGCGGTCTACAATGAGCAGTTCTTC

j_gene: TRBJ1-2
v_gene: TRBV20-1
abundance: -
d_gene: TRBD1
CDR3aa: CSASKGAGYGYTF
CDR3nt: TGCAGTGCTAGTAAGGGGGCAGGTTATGGCTACACCTTC

j_gene: TRBJ2-1
v_gene: TRBV5-5
abundance: -
d_gene: -
CDR3aa: CASSGLRARDNEQFF
CDR3nt: TGTGCCAGCAGCGGACTCCGGGCTAGAGACAATGAGCAGTTCTTC

j_gene: TRBJ2-1
v_gene: TRBV4-1
abundance: -
d_gene: TRBD2
CDR3aa: CASSPRDTSGDEQFF
CDR3nt: TGCGCCAGCAGCCCGCGGGATACTAGCGGTGATGAGCAGTTCTTC

j_gene: TRBJ2-1
v_gene: TRBV20-1
abundance: -
d_gene: -
CDR3aa: CSAPAWEDEQFF
CDR3nt: TGCAGTGCCCCTGCCTGGGAGGATGAGCAGTTCTTC

j_gene: TRBJ2-3
v_gene: TRBV3-1
abundance: -
d_gene: -
CDR3aa: CASSLNYHGGQYF
CDR3nt: TGTGCCAGCAGTCTAAACTACCACGGAGGGCAGTATTTT

j_gene: TRBJ2-7
v_gene: TRBV6-5
abundance: -
d_gene: TRBD1
CDR3aa: CASSYSDRGAYEQYF
CDR3nt: TGTGCCAGCAGTTACTCCGACAGGGGCGCCTACGAGCAGTACTTC

j_gene: TRBJ2-1
v_gene: TRBV10-3
abundance: -
d_gene: -
CDR3aa: CAISDQNEQFF
CDR3nt: TGTGCCATCAGTGACCAAAATGAGCAGTTCTTC

j_gene: TRBJ2-1
v_gene: TRBV18
abundance: -
d_gene: -
CDR3aa: CASSPYSGVGVHEQFF
CDR3nt: TGTGCCAGCTCCCCCTATTCGGGAGTGGGGGTCCATGAGCAGTTCTTC

j_gene: TRBJ2-5
v_gene: TRBV12-3/TRBV12-4
abundance: -
d_gene: TRBD2
CDR3aa: CASSLLAEGIRGETQYF
CDR3nt: TGTGCCAGCAGTCTACTAGCGGAGGGAATCAGAGGAGAGACCCAGTACTTC